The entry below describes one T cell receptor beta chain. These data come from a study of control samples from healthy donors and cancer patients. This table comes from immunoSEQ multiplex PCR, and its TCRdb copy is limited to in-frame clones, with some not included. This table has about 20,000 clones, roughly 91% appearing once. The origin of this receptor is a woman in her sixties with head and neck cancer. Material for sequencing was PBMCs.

CDR3 amino acids: CAISESPVRSSSYEQYF. The CDR3, as DNA: TGTGCCATCAGTGAGTCCCCCGTCCGTTCCAGCTCCTACGAGCAGTACTTC. V usage is TRBV10-3 and J usage is TRBJ2-7; D remains ambiguous. The CDR3 consists of 17 residues. V shed 0 bases and J shed 0 bases, with 15 bases lying between them. Germline CDR1 and CDR2: ENHRY and SYGVKD.